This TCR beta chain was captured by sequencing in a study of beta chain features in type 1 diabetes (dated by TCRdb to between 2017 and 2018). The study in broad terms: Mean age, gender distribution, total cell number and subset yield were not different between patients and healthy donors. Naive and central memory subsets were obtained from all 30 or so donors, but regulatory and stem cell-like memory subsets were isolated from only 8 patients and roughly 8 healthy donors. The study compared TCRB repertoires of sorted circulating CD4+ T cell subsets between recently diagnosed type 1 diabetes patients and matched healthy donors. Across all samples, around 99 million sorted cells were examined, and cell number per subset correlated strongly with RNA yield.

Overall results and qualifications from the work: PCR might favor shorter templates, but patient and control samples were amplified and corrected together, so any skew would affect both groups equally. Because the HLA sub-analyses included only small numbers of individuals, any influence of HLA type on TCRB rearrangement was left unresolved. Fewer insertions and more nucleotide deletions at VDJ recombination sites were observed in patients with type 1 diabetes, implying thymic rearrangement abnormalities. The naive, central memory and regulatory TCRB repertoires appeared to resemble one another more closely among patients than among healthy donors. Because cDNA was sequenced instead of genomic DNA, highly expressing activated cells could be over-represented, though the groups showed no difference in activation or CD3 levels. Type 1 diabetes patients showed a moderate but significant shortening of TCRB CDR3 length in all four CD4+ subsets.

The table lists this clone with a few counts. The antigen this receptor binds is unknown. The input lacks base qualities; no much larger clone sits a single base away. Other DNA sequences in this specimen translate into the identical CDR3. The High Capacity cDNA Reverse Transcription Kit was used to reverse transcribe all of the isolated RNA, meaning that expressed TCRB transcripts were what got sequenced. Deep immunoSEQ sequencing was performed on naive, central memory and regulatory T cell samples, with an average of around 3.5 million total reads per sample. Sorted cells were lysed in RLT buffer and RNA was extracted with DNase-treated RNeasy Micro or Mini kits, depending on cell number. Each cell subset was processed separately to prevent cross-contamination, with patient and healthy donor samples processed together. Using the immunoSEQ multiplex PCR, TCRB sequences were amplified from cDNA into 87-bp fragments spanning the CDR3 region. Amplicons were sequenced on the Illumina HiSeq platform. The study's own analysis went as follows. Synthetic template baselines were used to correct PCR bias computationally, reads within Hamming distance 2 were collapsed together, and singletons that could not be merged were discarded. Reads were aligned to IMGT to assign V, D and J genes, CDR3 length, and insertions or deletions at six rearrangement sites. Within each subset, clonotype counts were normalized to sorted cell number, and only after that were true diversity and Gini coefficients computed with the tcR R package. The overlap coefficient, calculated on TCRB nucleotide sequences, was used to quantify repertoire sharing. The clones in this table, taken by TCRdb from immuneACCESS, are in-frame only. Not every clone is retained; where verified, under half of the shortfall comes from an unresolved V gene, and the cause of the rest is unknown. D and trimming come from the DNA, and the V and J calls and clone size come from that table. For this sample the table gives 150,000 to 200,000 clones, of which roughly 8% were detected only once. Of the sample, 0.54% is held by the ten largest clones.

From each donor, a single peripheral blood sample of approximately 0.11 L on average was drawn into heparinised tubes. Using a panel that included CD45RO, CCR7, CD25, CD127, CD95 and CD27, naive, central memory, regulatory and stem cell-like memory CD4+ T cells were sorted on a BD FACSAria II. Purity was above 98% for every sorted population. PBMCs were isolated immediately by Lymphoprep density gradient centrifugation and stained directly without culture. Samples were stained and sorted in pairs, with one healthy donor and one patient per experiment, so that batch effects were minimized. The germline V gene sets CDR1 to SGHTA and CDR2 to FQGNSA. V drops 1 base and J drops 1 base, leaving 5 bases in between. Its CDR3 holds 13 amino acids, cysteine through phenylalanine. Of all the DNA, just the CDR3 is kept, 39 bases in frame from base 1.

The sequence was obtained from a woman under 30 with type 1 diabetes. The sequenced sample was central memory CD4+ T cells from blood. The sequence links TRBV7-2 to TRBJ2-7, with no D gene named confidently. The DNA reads TGTGCCAGCAGCTTAGGGCCTTCCTACGAGCAGTACTTC. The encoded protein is CASSLGPSYEQYF.